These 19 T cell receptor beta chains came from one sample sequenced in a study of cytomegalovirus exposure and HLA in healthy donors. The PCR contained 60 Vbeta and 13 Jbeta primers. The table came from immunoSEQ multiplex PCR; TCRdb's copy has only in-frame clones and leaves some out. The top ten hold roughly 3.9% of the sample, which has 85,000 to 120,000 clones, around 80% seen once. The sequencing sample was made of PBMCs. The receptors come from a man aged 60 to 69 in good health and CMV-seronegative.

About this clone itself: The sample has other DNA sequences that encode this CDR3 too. CDR3 amino acids: CASLRTGVETQYF. CDR3 in DNA: TGTGCCAGCCTTAGGACAGGGGTTGAGACCCAGTACTTC. The V and J genes are TRBV5-6 and TRBJ2-5; 9 nucleotides agree with TRBD1. The germline V gene has CDR1 SGHDT and CDR2 YYEEEE. The ends lost 7 bases at V and 5 bases at J; junction bases unmatched: 6. The CDR3 spans 13 residues.

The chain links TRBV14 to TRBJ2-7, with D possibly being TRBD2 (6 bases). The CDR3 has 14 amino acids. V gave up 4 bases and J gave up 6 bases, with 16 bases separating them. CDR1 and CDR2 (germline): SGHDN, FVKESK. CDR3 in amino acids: CASSPGGLPREQYF. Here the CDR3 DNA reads TGTGCCAGCAGCCCAGGAGGGCTCCCTCGCGAGCAGTACTTC.

CDR3 coding DNA: TGTGCCAGCAGGTCCACTAGCACAGATACGCAGTATTTT. Its protein product is CASRSTSTDTQYF. The chain carries TRBV7-3 and TRBJ2-3; D uncertain. This CDR3 has 13 residues. V shed 6 bases and J shed 0 bases, with 7 bases lying between them. In germline, CDR1 is SGHTA, CDR2 FQGTGA.

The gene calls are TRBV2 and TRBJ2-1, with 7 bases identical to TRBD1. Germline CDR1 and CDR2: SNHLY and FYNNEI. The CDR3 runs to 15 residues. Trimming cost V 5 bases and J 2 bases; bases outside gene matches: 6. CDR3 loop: CASSRQGSAYNEQFF. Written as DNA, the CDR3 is TGTGCCAGCAGTCGACAGGGCTCAGCCTACAATGAGCAGTTCTTC.

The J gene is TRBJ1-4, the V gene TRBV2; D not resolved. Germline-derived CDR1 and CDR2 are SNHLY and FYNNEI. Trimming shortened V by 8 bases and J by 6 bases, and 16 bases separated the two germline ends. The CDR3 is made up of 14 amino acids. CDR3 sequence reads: CASRYHATDEKLFF. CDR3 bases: TGTGCCAGCCGTTATCATGCAACAGATGAAAAACTGTTTTTT. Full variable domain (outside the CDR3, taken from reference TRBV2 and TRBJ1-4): EPEVTQTPSHQVTQMGQEVILRCVPISNHLYFYWYRQILGQKVEFLVSFYNNEISEKSEIFDDQFSVERPDGSNFTLKIRSTKLEDSAMYFCASRYHATDEKLFFGSGTQLSVL.

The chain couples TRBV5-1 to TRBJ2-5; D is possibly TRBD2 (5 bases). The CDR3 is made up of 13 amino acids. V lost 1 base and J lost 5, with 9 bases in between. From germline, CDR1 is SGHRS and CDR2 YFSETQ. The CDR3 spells CASSLRGEETQYF. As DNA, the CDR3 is TGCGCCAGCAGCTTGCGGGGTGAGGAGACCCAGTACTTC. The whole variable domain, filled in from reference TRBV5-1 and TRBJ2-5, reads KAGVTQTPRYLIKTRGQQVTLSCSPISGHRSVSWYQQTPGQGLQFLFEYFSETQRNKGNFPGRFSGRQFSNSRSEMNVSTLELGDSALYLCASSLRGEETQYFGPGTRLLVL.

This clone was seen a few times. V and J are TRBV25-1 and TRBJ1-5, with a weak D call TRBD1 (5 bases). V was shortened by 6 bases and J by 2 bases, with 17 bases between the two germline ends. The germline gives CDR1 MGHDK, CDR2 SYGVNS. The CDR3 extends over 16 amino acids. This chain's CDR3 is CASRCKAQGRNQPQHF. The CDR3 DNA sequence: TGTGCCAGCAGGTGTAAGGCTCAGGGCCGCAATCAGCCCCAGCATTTT.

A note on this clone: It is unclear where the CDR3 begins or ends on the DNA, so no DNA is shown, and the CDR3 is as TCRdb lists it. CDR3 region: CASSSFWPGSCFF. This chain uses TRBV7-3 with TRBJ2-2; the table's D call, TRBD2, was not checked against the DNA. The CDR3 length is 13 residues, termini included. The germline CDR1 and CDR2 sequences are SGHTA and FQGTGA.

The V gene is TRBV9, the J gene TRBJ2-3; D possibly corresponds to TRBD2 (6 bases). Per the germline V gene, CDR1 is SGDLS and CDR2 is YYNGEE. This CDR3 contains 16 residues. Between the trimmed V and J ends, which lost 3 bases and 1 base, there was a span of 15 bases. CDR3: CASSAGGGSGTDTQYF. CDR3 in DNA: TGTGCCAGCAGCGCTGGTGGAGGGTCTGGCACAGATACGCAGTATTTT. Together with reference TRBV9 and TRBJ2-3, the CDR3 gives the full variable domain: DSGVTQTPKHLITATGQRVTLRCSPRSGDLSVYWYQQSLDQGLQFLIQYYNGEERAKGNILERFSAQQFPDLHSELNLSSLELGDSALYFCASSAGGGSGTDTQYFGPGTRLTVL.

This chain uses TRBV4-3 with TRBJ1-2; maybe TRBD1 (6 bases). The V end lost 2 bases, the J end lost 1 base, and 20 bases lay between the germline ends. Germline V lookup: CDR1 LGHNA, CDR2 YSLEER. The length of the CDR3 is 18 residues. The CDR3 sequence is CASSQFLDSGVFNYGYTF. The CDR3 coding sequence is TGCGCCAGCAGCCAATTTCTGGACAGCGGAGTTTTTAACTATGGCTACACCTTC.

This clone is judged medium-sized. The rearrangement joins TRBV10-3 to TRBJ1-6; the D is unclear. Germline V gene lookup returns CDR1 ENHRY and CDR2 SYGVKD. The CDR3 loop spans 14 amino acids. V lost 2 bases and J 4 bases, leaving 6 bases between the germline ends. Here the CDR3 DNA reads TGTGCCATCAGTGAGCGGGAGTATAATTCACCCCTCCACTTT. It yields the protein CAISEREYNSPLHF.

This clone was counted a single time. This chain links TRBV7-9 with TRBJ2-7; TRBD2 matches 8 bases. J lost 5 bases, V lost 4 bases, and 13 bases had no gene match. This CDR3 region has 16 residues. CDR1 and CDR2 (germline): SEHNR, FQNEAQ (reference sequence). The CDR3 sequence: CASSSRVGGGFNEQYF. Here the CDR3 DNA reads TGTGCCAGCAGCTCCAGGGTCGGGGGGGGCTTCAACGAGCAGTACTTC.

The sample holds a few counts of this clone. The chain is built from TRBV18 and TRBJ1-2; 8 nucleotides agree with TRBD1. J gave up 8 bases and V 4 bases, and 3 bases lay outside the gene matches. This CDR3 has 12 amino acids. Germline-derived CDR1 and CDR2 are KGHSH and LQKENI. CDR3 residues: CASSLGQGGYTF. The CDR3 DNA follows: TGTGCCAGCTCACTCGGACAGGGAGGCTACACCTTC.

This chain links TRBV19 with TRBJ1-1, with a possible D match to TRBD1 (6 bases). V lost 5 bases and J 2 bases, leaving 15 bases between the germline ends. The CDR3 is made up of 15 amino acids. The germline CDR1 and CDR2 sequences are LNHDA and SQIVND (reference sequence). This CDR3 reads CASSQGRIGNTEAFF. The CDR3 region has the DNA TGTGCCAGTAGTCAGGGGCGGATCGGAAACACTGAAGCTTTCTTT.

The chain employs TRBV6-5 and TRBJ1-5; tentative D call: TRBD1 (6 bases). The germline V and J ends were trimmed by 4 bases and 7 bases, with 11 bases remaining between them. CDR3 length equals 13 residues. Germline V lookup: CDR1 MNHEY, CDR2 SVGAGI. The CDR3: CASSWTDGQPQHF. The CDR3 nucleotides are TGTGCCAGCAGTTGGACAGATGGGCAGCCCCAGCATTTT.

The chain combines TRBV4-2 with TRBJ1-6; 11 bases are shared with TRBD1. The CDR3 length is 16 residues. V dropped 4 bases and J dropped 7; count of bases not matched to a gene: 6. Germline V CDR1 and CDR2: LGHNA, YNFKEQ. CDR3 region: CASSRNWDRGNSPLHF. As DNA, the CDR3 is TGTGCCAGCAGCCGTAACTGGGACAGGGGGAATTCACCCCTCCACTTT.

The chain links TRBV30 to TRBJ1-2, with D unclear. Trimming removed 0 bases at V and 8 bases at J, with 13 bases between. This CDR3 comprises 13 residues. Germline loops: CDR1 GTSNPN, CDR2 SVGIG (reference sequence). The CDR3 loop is CAWSVGGLTGYTF. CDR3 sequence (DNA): TGTGCCTGGAGTGTCGGTGGGCTGACCGGCTACACCTTC.

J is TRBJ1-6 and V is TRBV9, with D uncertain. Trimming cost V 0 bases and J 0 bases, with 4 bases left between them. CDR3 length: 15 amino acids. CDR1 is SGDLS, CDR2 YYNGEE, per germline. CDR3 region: CASSVGDSYNSPLHF. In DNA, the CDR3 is TGTGCCAGCAGCGTAGGAGACTCCTATAATTCACCCCTCCACTTT.

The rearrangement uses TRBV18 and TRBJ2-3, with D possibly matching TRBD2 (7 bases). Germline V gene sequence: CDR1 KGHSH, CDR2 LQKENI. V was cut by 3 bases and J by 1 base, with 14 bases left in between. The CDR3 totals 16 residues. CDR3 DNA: TGTGCCAGCTCACCCAGGGGAGGGTTCGGCACAGATACGCAGTATTTT. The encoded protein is CASSPRGGFGTDTQYF. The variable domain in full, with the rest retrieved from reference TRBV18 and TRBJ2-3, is NAGVMQNPRHLVRRRGQEARLRCSPMKGHSHVYWYRQLPEEGLKFMVYLQKENIIDESGMPKERFSAEFPKEGPSILRIQQVVRGDSAAYFCASSPRGGFGTDTQYFGPGTRLTVL.